Listed below are T cell receptor beta chains from one sample, sequenced in a study of Graves' ophthalmopathy and Graves' hyperthyroidism. MiXCR, run by TCRdb on the multiplex PCR reads, gives a single entry per CDR3 protein. The top ten clones hold approximately 44% of a sample with hundreds of thousands of distinct CDR3 sequences, approximately 42% of them seen once. The sample was peripheral blood. These receptor sequences come from an adult man with Graves' ophthalmopathy. The CDR3 runs from the conserved cysteine through the conserved F or W. The D gene is left open where the match is weak. The size entry is marked missing in some rows and otherwise reads once, few, many or a size class.

clone_size,j_call,d_call,v_call,cdr3_aa,cdr3_nt
few,TRBJ1-1,NA,TRBV7-6,CASSLGPEAREAFF,TGTGCCAGCAGCTTAGGTCCGGAGGCGAGGGAAGCTTTCTTT
NA,TRBJ1-2,TRBD1,TRBV18,CASSPIRDRGLRYTF,TGTGCCAGCTCACCAATCAGGGACAGGGGTCTTCGGTACACCTTC
NA,TRBJ2-7,TRBD1,TRBV7-9,CASGTAIYEQYF,TGTGCCAGTGGGACAGCAATCTACGAGCAGTACTTC
many,TRBJ2-2,TRBD1,TRBV10-3,CACSRQGETGELFF,TGTGCCTGCTCCCGACAGGGAGAAACCGGGGAGCTGTTTTTT
few,TRBJ1-2,TRBD1,TRBV5-4,CASSQDGQGASGYTF,TGTGCCAGCAGCCAAGATGGGCAGGGGGCCTCTGGCTACACCTTC
NA,TRBJ2-7,NA,TRBV9,CASSQDDRRPYEQYF,TGTGCCAGCAGCCAAGACGACAGGAGACCCTACGAGCAGTACTTC
few,TRBJ2-3,TRBD2,TRBV20-1,CSAQGLALDTQYF,TGCAGTGCTCAAGGACTAGCATTAGATACGCAGTATTTT
NA,TRBJ2-7,TRBD1,TRBV7-8,CASSLQGQGSSYEQYF,TGTGCCAGCAGCTTACAGGGACAGGGATCCTCCTACGAGCAGTACTTC
NA,TRBJ2-5,NA,TRBV7-9,CASSLGANPGGQETQYF,TGTGCCAGCAGCTTAGGAGCCAATCCCGGGGGACAAGAGACCCAGTACTTC
NA,TRBJ1-2,NA,TRBV12-3/TRBV12-4,CASRDLDPQGGYTF,TGTGCCAGTAGGGACCTGGACCCTCAAGGGGGCTACACCTTC
NA,TRBJ1-2,NA,TRBV5-1,CASSQDLRERVYGYTF,TGCGCCAGCAGCCAGGACCTAAGGGAGCGGGTCTATGGCTACACCTTC
many,TRBJ2-5,NA,TRBV24-1,CATSVTGGGRETQYF,TGTGCCACCAGTGTTACGGGTGGGGGACGAGAGACCCAGTACTTC
NA,TRBJ1-1,TRBD1,TRBV19,CASSIVGGGRTEAFF,TGTGCCAGTAGTATAGTGGGAGGGGGCCGTACTGAAGCTTTCTTT
NA,TRBJ2-7,NA,TRBV9,CASSALGAWEQYF,TGTGCCAGCAGCGCCCTGGGAGCCTGGGAGCAGTACTTC
NA,TRBJ2-7,TRBD2,TRBV20-1,CSARAEGGDKREQYF,TGCAGTGCTAGAGCCGAGGGAGGGGATAAGCGCGAGCAGTACTTC
NA,TRBJ1-2,TRBD1,TRBV15,CATSRLGQGSGYTF,TGTGCCACCAGCAGACTGGGACAGGGTAGTGGCTACACCTTC
few,TRBJ2-7,NA,TRBV29-1,CSVAQGNYEQYF,TGCAGCGTTGCACAGGGTAACTACGAGCAGTACTTC
once,TRBJ1-2,TRBD1,TRBV25-1,CASSIGTGRTNYGYTF,TGTGCCAGTAGTATCGGGACAGGCCGAACTAACTATGGCTACACCTTC
NA,TRBJ1-2,NA,TRBV9,CASSPYTGLRGYTF,TGTGCCAGCAGCCCTTATACAGGGCTCAGGGGCTACACCTTC
NA,TRBJ1-2,TRBD1,TRBV20-1,CSATRGRRQGPYGYTF,TGCAGTGCTACAAGGGGGCGGCGACAGGGCCCCTATGGCTACACCTTC
NA,TRBJ1-5,NA,TRBV24-1,CATSDPTGNSNQPQHF,TGTGCCACCAGTGATCCGACAGGCAATAGCAATCAGCCCCAGCATTTT
NA,TRBJ2-5,NA,TRBV6-5,CASSYVGQQTQYF,TGTGCCAGCAGTTACGTGGGACAACAGACCCAGTACTTC